This TCR beta chain was captured by sequencing in a study of blood T cell repertoires in COVID-19. Germline assignment: CDR1 SGHNT and CDR2 YENEEA. With 1 base removed from V and 7 bases from J, the gap between germline ends came to 17 bases. CDR3 length: 17 residues. This table comes from immunoSEQ multiplex PCR, and its TCRdb copy is limited to in-frame clones, with some not included. The sample carries 250,000 or so clones, more than 85% recorded once. The receptor's source is a man in his forties or fifties who had been exposed to COVID-19. The rearrangement uses TRBV11-3 and TRBJ1-6, with a weak D call TRBD1 (6 bases). The sample was PBMCs or T cells enriched from blood (not recorded which). The CDR3 spells CASSLVGTGFANSPLHF. The CDR3 DNA reads TGTGCCAGCAGCTTAGTGGGAACAGGGTTCGCGAATTCACCCCTCCACTTT.